This is a list of T cell receptor beta chains from one sample in a study of T-cell reconstitution after alpha-beta-depleted transplantation in children. Each CDR3 protein gets one entry after TCRdb re-called the PCR reads with MiXCR. This sample has approximately 250,000 distinct CDR3 sequences, with about a quarter found just once. The specimen was PBMCs, collected before TCRalphabeta/CD19-depleted stem cell transplant. These receptors originate from a girl aged 2-10 years with Fanconi anemia, due to receive a stem cell transplant. Each CDR3 is given with its conserved first and last residue. The order of the fields is J gene, CDR3 length, D gene, V gene, clone size, CDR3 protein, CDR3 DNA. The D gene is left open where the match is weak. The listing skips clone size in some rows; elsewhere it reads once, few, many or a size class.

TRBJ1-5	13	TRBD1	TRBV6-2/TRBV6-3	.	CASLGTGFQPQHF	TGTGCCAGCCTTGGGACAGGGTTTCAGCCCCAGCATTTT
TRBJ2-3	16	TRBD2	TRBV27	.	CASSLILAEGSDTQYF	TGTGCCAGCAGTTTAATTCTAGCGGAGGGTTCAGATACGCAGTATTTT
TRBJ2-1	16	TRBD1	TRBV3-1	.	CASSLKDRVTYNEQFF	TGTGCCAGCAGCCTCAAGGACAGGGTCACCTACAATGAGCAGTTCTTC
TRBJ2-1	16	.	TRBV9	.	CASSVSPSPLAGEQFF	TGTGCCAGCAGCGTCTCACCCTCCCCTCTAGCAGGTGAGCAGTTCTTC
TRBJ2-5	15	.	TRBV20-1	once	CSARGDLNKQETQYF	TGCAGTGCTAGAGGGGATCTAAACAAGCAAGAGACCCAGTACTTC
TRBJ2-3	14	TRBD1	TRBV20-1	many	CSATGTGGEDTQYF	TGCAGTGCTACCGGGACAGGGGGCGAAGATACGCAGTATTTT
TRBJ2-3	16	TRBD2	TRBV20-1	few	CSAGAWTSGSTDTQYF	TGCAGTGCTGGGGCCTGGACTAGCGGGAGCACAGATACGCAGTATTTT
TRBJ2-3	14	.	TRBV20-1	.	CSATLDVFADTQYF	TGCAGTGCTACACTAGATGTGTTCGCAGATACGCAGTATTTT
TRBJ2-7	13	TRBD2	TRBV28	many	CATIPAGGNEQYF	TGTGCCACCATCCCAGCGGGGGGAAACGAGCAGTACTTC
TRBJ2-1	13	.	TRBV6-1	.	CASRADWINEQFF	TGTGCCAGCAGAGCGGACTGGATTAATGAGCAGTTCTTC
TRBJ2-3	14	.	TRBV20-1	many	CSARDSRDSDTQYF	TGCAGTGCTAGAGATAGTAGGGACTCAGATACGCAGTATTTT
TRBJ1-1	12	.	TRBV20-1	many	CSAVSRNTEAFF	TGCAGTGCTGTCTCAAGGAACACTGAAGCTTTCTTT
TRBJ1-4	14	TRBD1	TRBV10-3	.	CAISEGQVNEKLFF	TGTGCCATCAGTGAAGGACAGGTCAATGAAAAACTGTTTTTT
TRBJ2-1	15	.	TRBV5-6	many	CASSSRGTTYNEQFF	TGTGCCAGCAGCTCACGGGGAACTACCTACAATGAGCAGTTCTTC
TRBJ1-1	16	.	TRBV5-6	.	CASSLANQGLETEAFF	TGTGCCAGCAGCTTGGCCAACCAGGGGCTCGAGACTGAAGCTTTCTTT
TRBJ2-5	16	TRBD1	TRBV5-1	few	CASSATRDRGQETQYF	TGCGCCAGCAGCGCCACCCGGGACAGGGGGCAAGAGACCCAGTACTTC
TRBJ2-7	15	.	TRBV12-3/TRBV12-4	many	CASSFRWRGSYEQYF	TGTGCCAGCAGTTTCCGATGGCGGGGCTCCTACGAGCAGTACTTC
TRBJ2-1	16	TRBD2	TRBV5-5	many	CASSSTGTRVNNEQFF	TGTGCCAGCAGCTCAACCGGGACTAGGGTCAACAATGAGCAGTTCTTC
TRBJ2-1	15	TRBD2	TRBV7-9	few	CASSLIGTNYNEQFF	TGTGCCAGCAGCTTAATCGGGACTAACTACAATGAGCAGTTCTTC
TRBJ2-1	16	TRBD1	TRBV25-1	.	CASSSRQGLLYNEQFF	TGTGCCAGCAGTTCTCGACAGGGCCTTCTCTACAATGAGCAGTTCTTC
TRBJ2-1	14	.	TRBV12-3/TRBV12-4	many	CASSFTAVHNEQFF	TGTGCCAGCAGTTTTACGGCTGTCCACAATGAGCAGTTCTTC
TRBJ2-3	17	TRBD2	TRBV7-2	.	CASSQQRGNLPGDTQYF	TGTGCCAGCAGCCAACAGCGGGGGAACCTCCCGGGGGATACGCAGTATTTT
TRBJ2-7	17	TRBD2	TRBV18	.	CASSPRTSGRRAYEQYF	TGTGCCAGCTCACCACGGACTAGCGGGAGAAGGGCCTACGAGCAGTACTTC
TRBJ2-2	13	.	TRBV6-4	many	CASSDGDTGELFF	TGTGCCAGCAGTGACGGGGACACCGGGGAGCTGTTTTTT
TRBJ2-7	13	.	TRBV20-1	few	CSARVGSPYEQYF	TGCAGTGCTAGAGTGGGCTCCCCCTACGAGCAGTACTTC
TRBJ1-1	14	TRBD1	TRBV29-1	many	CSVGEAGGADEAFF	TGCAGCGTGGGGGAGGCAGGGGGCGCGGATGAAGCTTTCTTT
TRBJ2-1	13	.	TRBV15	.	CATEGSSYNEQFF	TGTGCCACAGAGGGAAGCTCCTACAATGAGCAGTTCTTC
TRBJ1-5	16	TRBD1	TRBV29-1	once	CSKPQGEGDSNQPQHF	TGCAGCAAACCACAGGGGGAGGGCGATAGCAATCAGCCCCAGCATTTT
TRBJ1-2	14	.	TRBV12-3/TRBV12-4	few	CASSVTSPNYGYTF	TGTGCCAGCAGTGTTACCTCTCCTAACTATGGCTACACCTTC
TRBJ2-7	14	.	TRBV29-1	.	CSVVQEQREYEQYF	TGCAGCGTTGTTCAGGAGCAAAGGGAATACGAGCAGTACTTC
TRBJ2-1	21	TRBD1	TRBV11-2	.	CASSPRIRTGEEMKLGNQQFF	TGTGCCAGCAGCCCCCGAATTCGGACAGGGGAGGAAATGAAGCTAGGCAATCAGCAGTTCTTC
TRBJ1-1	16	.	TRBV4-2	.	CASSRSGPFMNTEAFF	TGTGCCAGCAGCCGTTCAGGGCCTTTTATGAACACTGAAGCTTTCTTT
TRBJ1-5	15	.	TRBV5-6	.	CASSLGAGTDQPQHF	TGTGCCAGCAGCTTGGGGGCGGGGACGGATCAGCCCCAGCATTTT
TRBJ2-2	16	.	TRBV5-1	.	CASSLVGTLNTGELFF	TGCGCCAGCAGCTTGGTAGGGACGCTGAACACCGGGGAGCTGTTTTTT
TRBJ2-2	15	.	TRBV11-3	.	CASSPVGAGNGELFF	TGTGCCAGCAGCCCAGTGGGGGCGGGGAACGGGGAGCTGTTTTTT
TRBJ2-5	14	.	TRBV5-1	few	CASSFTQRQETQYF	TGCGCCAGCAGCTTCACACAGCGGCAAGAGACCCAGTACTTC
TRBJ2-7	15	.	TRBV5-1	.	CASSLGVSNGHEQYF	TGCGCCAGCAGCTTGGGGGTGAGTAATGGCCACGAGCAGTACTTC
TRBJ2-1	12	.	TRBV24-1	few	CATSDLNQRRFF	TGTGCCACCAGTGATTTGAACCAGAGGAGGTTCTTC
TRBJ2-1	13	.	TRBV4-2	.	CASSQGSQREQFF	TGTGCCAGCAGCCAAGGGTCCCAGCGGGAGCAGTTCTTC
TRBJ2-2	18	.	TRBV25-1	.	CASTNAGEGAKDTGELFF	TGTGCCAGCACAAACGCAGGGGAGGGGGCGAAGGACACCGGGGAGCTGTTTTTT
TRBJ2-7	14	.	TRBV6-5	many	CASSPGDQTYEQYF	TGTGCCAGCAGTCCGGGGGACCAGACCTACGAGCAGTACTTC
TRBJ2-4	15	.	TRBV25-1	.	CASSDLAGHKNIQYF	TGTGCCAGCAGTGACCTGGCAGGTCACAAAAACATTCAGTACTTC
TRBJ2-1	17	TRBD2	TRBV29-1	many	CSVGGLAGGPLDNEQFF	TGCAGCGTTGGAGGACTAGCGGGAGGGCCCTTGGACAATGAGCAGTTCTTC
TRBJ2-1	13	TRBD2	TRBV6-5	.	CASSYGTSGRQFF	TGTGCCAGCAGTTACGGGACTAGCGGGAGGCAGTTCTTC
TRBJ2-7	11	.	TRBV20-1	.	CSARVIYEQYF	TGCAGTGCTAGAGTCATCTACGAGCAGTACTTC
TRBJ1-2	15	.	TRBV7-9	.	CASSLGEGAGYGYTF	TGTGCCAGCAGCTTAGGGGAAGGGGCCGGCTATGGCTACACCTTC
TRBJ1-2	10	.	TRBV20-1	few	CSARAGGYTF	TGCAGTGCTAGAGCAGGCGGCTACACCTTC
TRBJ2-1	15	TRBD2	TRBV6-5	.	CASSYTGTGGLKQFF	TGTGCCAGCAGTTACACCGGGACGGGGGGTTTGAAGCAGTTCTTC
TRBJ2-7	13	.	TRBV29-1	.	CSVSWDTSYEQYF	TGCAGCGTTTCCTGGGACACTTCCTACGAGCAGTACTTC
TRBJ2-1	11	.	TRBV5-1	few	CASSLTTEQFF	TGCGCCAGCAGCTTAACCACTGAGCAGTTCTTC
TRBJ2-2	17	TRBD2	TRBV7-9	.	CASSPRAGGVNTGELFF	TGTGCCAGCAGCCCCAGAGCGGGAGGGGTCAACACCGGGGAGCTGTTTTTT
TRBJ1-2	16	TRBD1	TRBV7-3	few	CASSLRQGMKDYGYTF	TGTGCCAGCAGCTTAAGACAGGGGATGAAGGACTATGGCTACACCTTC
TRBJ2-1	16	TRBD2	TRBV4-2	.	CAKGPSGSVGSGEQFF	TGTGCCAAGGGGCCCAGCGGGAGTGTGGGATCTGGTGAGCAGTTCTTC
TRBJ2-5	14	TRBD1	TRBV7-3	.	CASSMTGAEETQYF	TGTGCCAGCAGCATGACAGGGGCGGAGGAGACCCAGTACTTC
TRBJ2-7	15	.	TRBV7-2	.	CASSAGRSWNYEQYF	TGTGCCAGCAGCGCCGGGAGATCCTGGAATTACGAGCAGTACTTC
TRBJ2-7	15	.	TRBV29-1	few	CSVMGAGLNYYEQYF	TGCAGCGTGATGGGAGCCGGCCTAAACTACTACGAGCAGTACTTC
TRBJ2-5	16	TRBD2	TRBV5-1	many	CASSLALAGVQQTQYF	TGCGCCAGCAGCTTGGCCTTAGCGGGGGTCCAACAGACCCAGTACTTC
TRBJ2-7	12	.	TRBV20-1	many	CSASGPLMRGYF	TGCAGTGCTTCAGGGCCCTTGATGCGAGGGTACTTC